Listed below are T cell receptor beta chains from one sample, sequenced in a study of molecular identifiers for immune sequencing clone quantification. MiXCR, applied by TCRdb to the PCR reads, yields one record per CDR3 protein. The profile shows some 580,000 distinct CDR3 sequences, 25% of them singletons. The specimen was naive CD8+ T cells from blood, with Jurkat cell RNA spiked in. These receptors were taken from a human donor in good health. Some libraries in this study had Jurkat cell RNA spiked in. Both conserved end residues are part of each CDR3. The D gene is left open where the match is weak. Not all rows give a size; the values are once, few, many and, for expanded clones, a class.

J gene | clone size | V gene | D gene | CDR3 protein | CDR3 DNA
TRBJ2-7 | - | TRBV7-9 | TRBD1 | CASSRRGHPYEQYF | TGTGCCAGCAGCAGAAGGGGGCACCCCTACGAGCAGTACTTC
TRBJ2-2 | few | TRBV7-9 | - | CATRWTENTGELFF | TGTGCCACCCGATGGACAGAGAACACCGGGGAGCTGTTTTTT
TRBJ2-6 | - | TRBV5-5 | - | CASSLSGFAAGPIVLTF | TGTGCCAGCAGCTTGTCAGGGTTTGCTGCTGGGCCCATCGTCCTGACTTTC
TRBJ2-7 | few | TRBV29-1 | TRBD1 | CSAGQGARYEQYF | TGCAGCGCCGGACAGGGGGCTAGATACGAGCAGTACTTC
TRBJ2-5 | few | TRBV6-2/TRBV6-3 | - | CASSTPGLQETQYF | TGTGCCAGCAGCACGCCGGGACTCCAAGAGACCCAGTACTTC
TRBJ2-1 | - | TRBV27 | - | CASSLWGPNEQFF | TGTGCCAGCAGTTTATGGGGCCCCAATGAGCAGTTCTTC
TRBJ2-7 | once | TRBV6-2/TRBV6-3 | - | CASSCTAGQSYEQYF | TGTGCCAGCAGTTGCACCGCGGGGCAGTCCTACGAGCAGTACTTC
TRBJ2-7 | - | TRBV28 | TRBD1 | CASRTTGGASYEQYF | TGTGCCAGCAGAACTACAGGGGGCGCCTCCTACGAGCAGTACTTC
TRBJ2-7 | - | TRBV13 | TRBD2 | CASSSVLAGVYEQYF | TGTGCCAGCAGCTCCGTGCTAGCGGGAGTTTATGAGCAGTACTTC
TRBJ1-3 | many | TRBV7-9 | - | CASSIQVPFGNTIYF | TGTGCCAGCAGCATACAGGTTCCGTTCGGAAACACCATATATTTT
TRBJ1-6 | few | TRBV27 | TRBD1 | CASSSLDRGNSPLHF | TGTGCCAGCAGTTCTCTTGACAGGGGCAATTCACCCCTCCACTTT
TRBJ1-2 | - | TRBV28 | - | CASRSDEGSRYGYTF | TGTGCCAGCAGGTCCGACGAGGGATCGAGGTATGGCTACACCTTC
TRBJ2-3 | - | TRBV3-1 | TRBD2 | CASSQDRFGIAGRADAQYF | TGTGCCAGCAGCCAAGATCGTTTCGGAATAGCGGGGAGGGCAGATGCGCAGTATTTT
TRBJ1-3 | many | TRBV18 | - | CASSPDSVNTIYF | TGTGCCAGCTCCCCCGATTCAGTCAACACCATATATTTT
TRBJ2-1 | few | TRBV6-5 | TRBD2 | CASSYYASGTRGNEQFF | TGTGCCAGCAGTTACTATGCTAGCGGGACGCGTGGGAATGAGCAGTTCTTC
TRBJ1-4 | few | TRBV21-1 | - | CASSKSNRGTNEKLFF | TGTGCCAGCAGCAAATCCAACAGGGGAACTAATGAAAAACTGTTTTTT
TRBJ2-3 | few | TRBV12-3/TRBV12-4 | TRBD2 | CASRGTSGGFNTQYF | TGTGCCAGCAGGGGGACTAGCGGGGGTTTTAATACGCAGTATTTT
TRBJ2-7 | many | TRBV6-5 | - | CASSYSGQGYYEQYF | TGTGCCAGCAGTTACTCGGGCCAGGGTTACTACGAGCAGTACTTC
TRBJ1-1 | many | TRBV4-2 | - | CASSQDPGNTEAFF | TGTGCCAGCAGCCAAGATCCAGGGAACACTGAAGCTTTCTTT
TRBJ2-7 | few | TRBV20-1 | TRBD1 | CSAEKGTGITYEQYF | TGCAGTGCTGAAAAAGGGACAGGGATTACCTACGAGCAGTACTTC
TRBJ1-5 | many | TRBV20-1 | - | CSARPPVGQPQHF | TGCAGTGCTAGACCCCCGGTGGGTCAGCCCCAGCATTTT
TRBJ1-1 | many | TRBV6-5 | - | CASSYSLTTTEAFF | TGTGCCAGCAGTTACTCCCTTACGACCACTGAAGCTTTCTTT
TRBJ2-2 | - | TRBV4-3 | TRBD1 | CASSQDFSGTGGYLGELFF | TGCGCCAGCAGCCAAGATTTCAGTGGGACAGGGGGCTATTTGGGGGAGCTGTTTTTT
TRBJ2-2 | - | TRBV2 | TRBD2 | CASTEGLAGGTGELSF | TGTGCCAGCACTGAGGGACTAGCGGGAGGGACCGGGGAGCTGTCTTTT
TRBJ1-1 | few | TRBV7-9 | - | CASSDGRGRNEAFF | TGTGCCAGCAGCGACGGGCGGGGAAGGAATGAAGCTTTCTTT
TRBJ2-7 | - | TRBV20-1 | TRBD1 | CSADRASEQYF | TGCAGTGCTGACAGGGCTTCCGAGCAGTACTTC
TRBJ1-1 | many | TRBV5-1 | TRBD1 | CASTGQGGSEAFF | TGCGCCAGCACCGGACAGGGGGGATCTGAAGCTTTCTTT
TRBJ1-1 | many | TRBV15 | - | CATSSGSGTEAFF | TGTGCCACCAGCAGCGGCTCTGGCACTGAAGCTTTCTTT
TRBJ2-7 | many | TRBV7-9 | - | CASSPVGVAYEQYF | TGTGCCAGCAGCCCGGTCGGAGTTGCCTACGAGCAGTACTTC
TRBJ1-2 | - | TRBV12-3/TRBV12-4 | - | CASSLAASYYGYTF | TGTGCCAGCAGTTTAGCGGCGAGTTACTATGGCTACACCTTC
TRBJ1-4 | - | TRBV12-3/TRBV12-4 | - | CASSFAGQSQEKLFF | TGTGCCAGCAGTTTTGCGGGACAATCGCAAGAAAAACTGTTTTTT
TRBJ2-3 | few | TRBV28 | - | CASSTKHDIPGDTQYF | TGTGCCAGCAGCACAAAACATGATATTCCGGGGGATACGCAGTATTTT
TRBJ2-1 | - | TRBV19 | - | CASSIDRGKEDNEQFF | TGTGCCAGTAGTATAGATCGGGGCAAGGAGGACAATGAGCAGTTCTTC
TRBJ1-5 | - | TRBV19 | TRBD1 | CASSRRGPNQPQHF | TGTGCCAGTTCCCGCAGGGGGCCGAATCAGCCCCAGCATTTT
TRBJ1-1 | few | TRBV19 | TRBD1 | CASSIIRGTEAFF | TGTGCCAGTAGTATAATCAGGGGGACTGAAGCTTTCTTT
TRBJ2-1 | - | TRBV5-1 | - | CASSLAVGAQYNEQFF | TGCGCCAGCAGCTTGGCCGTGGGGGCCCAGTACAATGAGCAGTTCTTC
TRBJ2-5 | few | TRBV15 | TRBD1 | CATSSPGTGGEKETQYF | TGTGCCACCAGCAGTCCCGGGACAGGGGGTGAAAAAGAGACCCAGTACTTC
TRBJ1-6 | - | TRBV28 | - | CASSSGAGKRSVPSPLHF | TGTGCCAGCAGTTCCGGGGCAGGGAAAAGGAGTGTCCCTTCACCCCTCCACTTT
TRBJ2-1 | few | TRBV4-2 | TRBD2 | CASSQEWSGRALNEQFF | TGTGCCAGCAGCCAAGAATGGAGCGGGAGGGCCTTAAATGAGCAGTTCTTC
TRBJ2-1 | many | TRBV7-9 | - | CASSRGPGSYNEQFF | TGTGCCAGCAGCCGTGGCCCCGGCTCCTACAATGAGCAGTTCTTC
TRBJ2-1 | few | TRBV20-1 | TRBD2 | CSARDLAGGGVQFF | TGCAGTGCCCGAGACCTAGCGGGAGGAGGTGTGCAGTTCTTC
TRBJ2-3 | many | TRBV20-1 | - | CSAWDLGSGTQYF | TGCAGTGCTTGGGACTTGGGGTCGGGTACGCAGTATTTT
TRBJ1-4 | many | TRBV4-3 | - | CASSQEEGRPSEKLFF | TGCGCCAGCAGCCAAGAGGAGGGGCGCCCCTCTGAAAAACTGTTTTTT
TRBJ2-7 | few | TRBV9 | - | CASSAMPCGGF | TGTGCCAGCAGCGCAATGCCGTGTGGAGGGTTC